This TCR beta chain comes out of a study of regulatory T cells in long-lasting Graves disease. This clonotype was seen a handful of times. Library construction for TCR beta used iRepertoire HTBI primers and Arm-PCR of CDR3 regions. MiXCR, applied by TCRdb to the multiplex PCR reads, yields one record per CDR3 protein. The sample lists 450,000 or so distinct CDR3 sequences, approximately 23% seen once, with around 12% in the top ten. Trimming removed 6 bases at V and 2 bases at J, with 14 bases between. In germline, CDR1 is MNHNS, CDR2 SASEGT. CDR3 length equals 16 residues. Time point denoted: persistent/refractory GD, antithyroid drugs over 5 years with positive TRAb. Following extraction of RNA from PBMCs, that RNA was used to make the TCR library. As a group, patients came from one endocrinology department in Xi'an, China.

This clonotype was sampled from a female donor with Graves disease. The chain is built from TRBV6-1 and TRBJ2-6, with unresolved D. The source material was peripheral blood mononuclear cells (PBMCs), sampled when the disease was refractory, from a patient treated with antithyroid drugs. In DNA, the CDR3 is TGTGCCAGCAGGTCGCTCGGCCCGCCTGGGGCCAACGTCCTGACTTTC. This codes for CASRSLGPPGANVLTF.